These T cell receptor beta chains were read from a single sample in a study of identical twins. TCRdb processed the 5' RACE reads anew with MiXCR; each CDR3 protein has one entry. The sample carries roughly 770,000 distinct CDR3 sequences, approximately 18% recorded once. Separately, the same data were catalogued under a study of T cells expressing NK-cell markers.

The sequenced material came from PBMCs. These receptors all come from a woman between 18 and 30 years old in good health. CDR3s leave out the opening cysteine and the closing phenylalanine or tryptophan. The D gene is left open where the match is weak.

D: TRBD1; V: TRBV20-1; CDR3: SARQGATYEQY
D: NA; V: TRBV12-3/TRBV12-4; CDR3: ASLWSQNTEAF
D: NA; V: TRBV14; CDR3: ASSPGLRSGYNEQF
D: TRBD2; V: TRBV5-1; CDR3: ASRLAGAVEQY
D: NA; V: TRBV12-3/TRBV12-4; CDR3: ASSLGRWGNSSYEQY
D: NA; V: TRBV7-8; CDR3: ASSLAHNRGQPQH
D: TRBD1; V: TRBV18; CDR3: ASSPRTGQGRHEQY
D: TRBD1; V: TRBV20-1; CDR3: SATGTANSYEQY
D: NA; V: TRBV6-5; CDR3: ASSYRATYEQY
D: TRBD2; V: TRBV20-1; CDR3: SARTSWYQETQY
D: NA; V: TRBV6-1; CDR3: ASEISGRGEQF
D: TRBD1; V: TRBV7-9; CDR3: ASSTPGQGSYEQY
D: NA; V: TRBV18; CDR3: ASSPPISTDTQY
D: TRBD2; V: TRBV9; CDR3: ASSVGPLANYEQY
D: NA; V: TRBV5-1; CDR3: ASSSGQLLTEAF
D: NA; V: TRBV6-5; CDR3: ASSYAGLSNIQY
D: NA; V: TRBV5-1; CDR3: ASSDPGRAETQY
D: TRBD2; V: TRBV9; CDR3: ASSEREVWYEQY
D: TRBD2; V: TRBV7-2; CDR3: ASSLQAGVTYEQY
D: TRBD2; V: TRBV2; CDR3: ARSTSGGGDTQY
D: NA; V: TRBV5-5; CDR3: ASSSPDEETQY
D: TRBD2; V: TRBV27; CDR3: ASSAGTITGELF
D: NA; V: TRBV6-1; CDR3: ASSELGREGQPQH
D: TRBD1; V: TRBV3-1; CDR3: ASSHLTGSRYGYT
D: NA; V: TRBV13; CDR3: ASRRGEQY
D: NA; V: TRBV29-1; CDR3: SALASPSNEQF
D: NA; V: TRBV6-2/TRBV6-3; CDR3: ASSYLDSNQPQH
D: NA; V: TRBV29-1; CDR3: SADSGGNTEAF
D: NA; V: TRBV5-1; CDR3: ASSLEVWYGYT
D: TRBD2; V: TRBV7-2; CDR3: ASSTTSGGAVGELF
D: NA; V: TRBV5-1; CDR3: ASRSADRSVEAF
D: NA; V: TRBV10-3; CDR3: AISAWTGNEQF
D: TRBD2; V: TRBV29-1; CDR3: STGLAGDRDGELF
D: TRBD1; V: TRBV12-3/TRBV12-4; CDR3: ASSPDRGQAAF
D: NA; V: TRBV5-6; CDR3: ASSAGGPIETQY
D: TRBD1; V: TRBV27; CDR3: ASSPGQGTGEQY
D: NA; V: TRBV29-1; CDR3: SATTGPGNTIY
D: NA; V: TRBV10-3; CDR3: AISELPSAGAKNIQY
D: TRBD2; V: TRBV5-1; CDR3: ASSLFSGRATETQY
D: NA; V: TRBV27; CDR3: ASSPGAGGDTGELF
D: TRBD1; V: TRBV12-3/TRBV12-4; CDR3: ASSLGRGQGYEQY